This record looks at one T cell receptor beta chain sequence and its context. Donors were healthy HIV-negative adults without recent acute infections or vaccinations. Every donor was a Caucasian adult from Nashville, Tennessee. Unsorted PBMC DNA was run through sequencing on ten immunoSEQ deep assay plates. Libraries were prepared by immunoSEQ multiplex PCR; TCRdb keeps only in-frame clonotypes and omits some of them. Here the sample spans hundreds of thousands of clones, around 80% being singletons. This sample stems from a study of shared clonotypes between healthy human individuals. About the research overall: Researchers drew samples from a couple of women and a few men aged 18 to 49.

Germline V CDR1 and CDR2: MNHEY, SMNVEV (reference sequence). Between the trimmed V and J ends, which lost 3 bases and 3 bases, there was a span of 16 bases. The CDR3 covers 16 residues. The clonotype comes from a woman between 40 and 50 years old in good health. Some clones in this sample may be carry-over from other donors' samples. The sequenced sample was PBMCs. The chain joins TRBV27 to TRBJ2-3, with a possible D match to TRBD1 (6 bases). Here the CDR3 DNA reads TGTGCCAGCAGTTTCCGAAGACAGGTCAGGACAGATACGCAGTATTTT. This translates into CASSFRRQVRTDTQYF.